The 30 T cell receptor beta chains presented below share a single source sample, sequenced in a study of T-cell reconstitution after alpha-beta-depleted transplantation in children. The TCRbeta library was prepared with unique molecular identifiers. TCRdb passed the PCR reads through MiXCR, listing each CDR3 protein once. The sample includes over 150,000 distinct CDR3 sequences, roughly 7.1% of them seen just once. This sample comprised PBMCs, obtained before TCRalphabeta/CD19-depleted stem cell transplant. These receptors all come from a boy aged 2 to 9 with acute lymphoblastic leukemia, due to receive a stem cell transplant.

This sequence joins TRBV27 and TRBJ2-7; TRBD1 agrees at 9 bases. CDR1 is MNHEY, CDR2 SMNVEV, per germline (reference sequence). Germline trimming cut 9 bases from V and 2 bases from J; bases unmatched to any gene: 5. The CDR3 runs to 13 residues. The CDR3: CASGTGWAYEQYF. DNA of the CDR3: TGTGCCAGTGGGACAGGGTGGGCCTACGAGCAGTACTTC.

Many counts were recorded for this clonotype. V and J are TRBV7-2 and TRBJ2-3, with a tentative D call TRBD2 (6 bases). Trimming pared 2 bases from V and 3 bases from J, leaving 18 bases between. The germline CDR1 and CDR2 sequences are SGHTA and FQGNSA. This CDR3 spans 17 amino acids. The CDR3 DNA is TGTGCCAGCAGCTTATTCGGGCAAGGGGCGGGGACAGATACGCAGTATTTT. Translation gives CASSLFGQGAGTDTQYF.

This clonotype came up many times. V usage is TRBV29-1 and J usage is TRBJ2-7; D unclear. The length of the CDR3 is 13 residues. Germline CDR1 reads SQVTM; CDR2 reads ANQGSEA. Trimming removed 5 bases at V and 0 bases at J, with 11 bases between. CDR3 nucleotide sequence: TGCAGCGTTAGTCTAACAGACTCCTACGAGCAGTACTTC. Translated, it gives CSVSLTDSYEQYF.

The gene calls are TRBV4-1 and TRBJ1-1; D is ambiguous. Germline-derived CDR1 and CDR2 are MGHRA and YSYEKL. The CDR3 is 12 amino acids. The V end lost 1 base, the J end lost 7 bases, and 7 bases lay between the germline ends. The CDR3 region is CASSQGGLEAFF. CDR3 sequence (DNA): TGCGCCAGCAGCCAAGGAGGTCTTGAAGCTTTCTTT.

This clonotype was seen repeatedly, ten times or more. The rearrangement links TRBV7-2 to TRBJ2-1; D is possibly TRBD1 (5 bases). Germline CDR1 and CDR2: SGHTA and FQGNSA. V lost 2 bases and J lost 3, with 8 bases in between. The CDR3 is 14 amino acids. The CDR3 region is CASSLTTVYNEQFF. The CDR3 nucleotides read TGTGCCAGCAGCTTAACGACAGTCTACAATGAGCAGTTCTTC.

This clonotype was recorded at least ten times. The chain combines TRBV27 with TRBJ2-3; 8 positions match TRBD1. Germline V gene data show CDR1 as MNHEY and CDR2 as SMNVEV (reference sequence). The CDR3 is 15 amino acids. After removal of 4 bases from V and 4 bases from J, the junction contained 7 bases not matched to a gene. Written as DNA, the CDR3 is TGTGCCAGCAGTTATCAGGGGGCGACGTCAGATACGCAGTATTTT. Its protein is CASSYQGATSDTQYF.

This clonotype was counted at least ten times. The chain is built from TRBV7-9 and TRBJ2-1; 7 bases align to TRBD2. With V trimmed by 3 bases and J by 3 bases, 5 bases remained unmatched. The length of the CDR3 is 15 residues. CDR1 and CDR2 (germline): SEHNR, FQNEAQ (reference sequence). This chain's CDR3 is CASSLKAGYYNEQFF. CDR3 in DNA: TGTGCCAGCAGCTTGAAAGCGGGATACTACAATGAGCAGTTCTTC.

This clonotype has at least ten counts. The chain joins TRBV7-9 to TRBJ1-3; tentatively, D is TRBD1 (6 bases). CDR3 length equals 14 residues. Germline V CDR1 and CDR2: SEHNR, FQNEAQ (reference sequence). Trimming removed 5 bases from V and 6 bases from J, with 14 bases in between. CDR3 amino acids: CASSPRQVQNTIYF. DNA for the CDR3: TGTGCCAGCAGCCCAAGACAGGTCCAAAACACCATATATTTT. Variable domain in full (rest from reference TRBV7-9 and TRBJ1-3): DTGVSQNPRHKITKRGQNVTFRCDPISEHNRLYWYRQTLGQGPEFLTYFQNEAQLEKSRLLSDRFSAERPKGSFSTLEIQRTEQGDSAMYLCASSPRQVQNTIYFGEGSWLTVV.

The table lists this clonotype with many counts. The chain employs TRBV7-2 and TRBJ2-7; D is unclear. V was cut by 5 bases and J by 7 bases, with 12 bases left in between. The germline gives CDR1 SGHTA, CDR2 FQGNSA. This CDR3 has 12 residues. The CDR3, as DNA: TGTGCCAGCAGCACTGACCGGGCAGAGCAGTACTTC. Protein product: CASSTDRAEQYF. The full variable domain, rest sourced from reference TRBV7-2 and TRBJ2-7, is GAGVSQSPSNKVTEKGKDVELRCDPISGHTALYWYRQSLGQGLEFLIYFQGNSAPDKSGLPSDRFSAERTGGSVSTLTIQRTQQEDSAVYLCASSTDRAEQYFGPGTRLTVT.

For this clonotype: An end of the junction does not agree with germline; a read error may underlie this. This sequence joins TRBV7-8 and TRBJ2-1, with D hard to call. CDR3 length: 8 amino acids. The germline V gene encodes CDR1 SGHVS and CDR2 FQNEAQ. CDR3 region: CASSPHAF. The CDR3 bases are TGTGCCAGCAGCCCTCACGCCTTC.

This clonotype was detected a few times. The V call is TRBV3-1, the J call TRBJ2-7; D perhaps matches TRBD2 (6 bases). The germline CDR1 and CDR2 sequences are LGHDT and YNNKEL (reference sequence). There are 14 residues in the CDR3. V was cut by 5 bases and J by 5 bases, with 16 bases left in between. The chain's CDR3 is CASSYSSVNHEQYF. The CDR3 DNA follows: TGTGCCAGCAGCTACTCTAGCGTAAACCACGAGCAGTACTTC.

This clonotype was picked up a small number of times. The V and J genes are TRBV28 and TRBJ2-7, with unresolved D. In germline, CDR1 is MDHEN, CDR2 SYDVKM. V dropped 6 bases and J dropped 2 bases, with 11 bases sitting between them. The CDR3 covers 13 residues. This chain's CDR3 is CASSRQPPYEQYF. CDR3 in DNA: TGTGCCAGCAGCAGGCAGCCGCCCTACGAGCAGTACTTC.

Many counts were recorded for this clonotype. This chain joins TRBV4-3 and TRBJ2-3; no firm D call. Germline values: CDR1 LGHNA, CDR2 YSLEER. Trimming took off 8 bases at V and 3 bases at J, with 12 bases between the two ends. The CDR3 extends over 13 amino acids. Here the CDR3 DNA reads TGCGCCAGCGGTTCCCGGGCAACAGATACGCAGTATTTT. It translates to CASGSRATDTQYF.

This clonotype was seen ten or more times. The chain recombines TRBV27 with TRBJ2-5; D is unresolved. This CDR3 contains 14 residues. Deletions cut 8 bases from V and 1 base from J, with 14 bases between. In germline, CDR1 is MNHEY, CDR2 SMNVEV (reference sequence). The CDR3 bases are TGTGCCAGCTCCAAGAATGGGCCCCAAGAGACCCAGTACTTC. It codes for CASSKNGPQETQYF.

CDR3 amino acids: CASRTSSGGPLEKFF. CDR3 bases: TGTGCCAGCAGGACGAGTAGCGGGGGGCCATTGGAGAAGTTCTTC. The chain uses TRBV7-9 and TRBJ2-1, with 10 bases that match TRBD2. The germline V gene encodes CDR1 SEHNR and CDR2 FQNEAQ (reference sequence). The CDR3 runs to 15 residues. Trimming cost V 6 bases and J 14 bases; bases outside gene matches: 16. Based on the CDR3 plus reference TRBV7-9 and TRBJ2-1, the full variable domain is DTGVSQNPRHKITKRGQNVTFRCDPISEHNRLYWYRQTLGQGPEFLTYFQNEAQLEKSRLLSDRFSAERPKGSFSTLEIQRTEQGDSAMYLCASRTSSGGPLEKFFGPGTRLTVL.

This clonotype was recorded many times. The CDR3 spells CAISELAGRNEQFF. CDR3 sequence (DNA): TGTGCCATCAGTGAGCTAGCGGGGCGGAATGAGCAGTTCTTC. This rearrangement joins TRBV10-3 to TRBJ2-1; 9 nucleotides match TRBD2. The CDR3 is made up of 14 amino acids. The trim removed 2 bases at V and 7 bases at J, leaving 3 bases unmatched. The germline gives CDR1 ENHRY, CDR2 SYGVKD.

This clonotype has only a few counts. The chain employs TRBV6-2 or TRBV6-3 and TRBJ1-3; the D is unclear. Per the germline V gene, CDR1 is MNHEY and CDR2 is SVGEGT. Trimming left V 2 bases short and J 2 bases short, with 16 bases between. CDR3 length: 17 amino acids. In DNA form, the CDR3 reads TGTGCCAGCAGTTACCTTAGGAGGACCCCCGCTGGAAACACCATATATTTT. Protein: CASSYLRRTPAGNTIYF.

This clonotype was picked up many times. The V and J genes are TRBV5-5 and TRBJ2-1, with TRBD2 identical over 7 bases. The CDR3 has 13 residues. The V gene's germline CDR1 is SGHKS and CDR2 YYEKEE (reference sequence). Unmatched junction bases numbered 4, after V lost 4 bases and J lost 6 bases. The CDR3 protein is CASSGGVSNEQFF. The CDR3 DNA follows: TGTGCCAGCAGCGGGGGGGTTAGCAATGAGCAGTTCTTC.

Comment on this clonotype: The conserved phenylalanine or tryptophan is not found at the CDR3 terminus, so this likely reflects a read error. The CDR3 loop reads CASRESSGSPNEQFY. The CDR3 nucleotides read TGTGCCAGCAGGGAATCTAGCGGGAGCCCCAATGAGCAGTTCTAC. The genes are TRBV2 and TRBJ2-1; 10 bases line up with TRBD2. CDR1 and CDR2 (germline): SNHLY, FYNNEI. V dropped 6 bases and J dropped 6; count of bases not matched to a gene: 8. The CDR3 length is 15 residues.

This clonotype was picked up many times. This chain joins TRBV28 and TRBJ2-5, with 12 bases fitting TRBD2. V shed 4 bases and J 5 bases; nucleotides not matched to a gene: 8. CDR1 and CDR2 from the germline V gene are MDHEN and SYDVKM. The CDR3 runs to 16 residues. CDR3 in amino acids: CASSSPTSGRRETQYF. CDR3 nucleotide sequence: TGTGCCAGCAGTTCCCCGACTAGCGGGAGACGGGAGACCCAGTACTTC.

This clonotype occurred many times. The DNA of the CDR3 is TGTGCCAGCAGCCCCGGGGGTATCAATGAGCAGTTCTTC. Translating it yields CASSPGGINEQFF. The gene calls are TRBV7-9 and TRBJ2-1; possibly TRBD2 for D (6 bases). V was trimmed by 5 bases and J by 6 bases, leaving 11 bases between them. CDR1 and CDR2 (germline): SEHNR, FQNEAQ (reference sequence). This CDR3 region has 13 residues.

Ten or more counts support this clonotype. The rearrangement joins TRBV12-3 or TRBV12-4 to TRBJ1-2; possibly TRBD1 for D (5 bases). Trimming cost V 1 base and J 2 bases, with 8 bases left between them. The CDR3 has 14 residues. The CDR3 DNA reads TGTGCCAGCAGTTTAGGCCCAGGGAACTATGGCTACACCTTC. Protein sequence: CASSLGPGNYGYTF.

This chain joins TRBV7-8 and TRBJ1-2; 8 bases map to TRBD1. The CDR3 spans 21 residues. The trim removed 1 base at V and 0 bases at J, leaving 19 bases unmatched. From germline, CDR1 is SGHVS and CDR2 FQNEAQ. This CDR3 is CASSLVGQANPSITANYGYTF. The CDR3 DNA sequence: TGTGCCAGCAGCTTAGTGGGACAGGCAAACCCATCAATAACAGCTAACTATGGCTACACCTTC.

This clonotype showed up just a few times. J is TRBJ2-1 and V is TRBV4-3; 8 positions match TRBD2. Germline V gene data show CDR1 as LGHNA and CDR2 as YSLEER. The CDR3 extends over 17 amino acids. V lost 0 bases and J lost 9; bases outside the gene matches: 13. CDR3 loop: CASSQDRTSGSPSEQFF. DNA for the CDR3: TGCGCCAGCAGCCAAGATAGGACAAGCGGGAGCCCTAGTGAGCAGTTCTTC.

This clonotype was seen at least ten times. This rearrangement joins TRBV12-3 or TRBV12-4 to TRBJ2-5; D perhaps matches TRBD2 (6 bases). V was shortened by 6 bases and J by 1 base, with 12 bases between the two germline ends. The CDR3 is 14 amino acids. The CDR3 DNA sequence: TGTGCCAGCAGGGCCCGGGACTTCCAAGAGACCCAGTACTTC. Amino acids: CASRARDFQETQYF.

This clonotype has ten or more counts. CDR3 residues: CSAPGGMTDNEQFF. The CDR3, as DNA: TGCAGTGCCCCGGGGGGAATGACAGACAATGAGCAGTTCTTC. The chain carries TRBV20-1 and TRBJ2-1, with 7 bases identical to TRBD2. The V gene end was trimmed by 6 bases and the J gene end by 5 bases; junction bases not matched to a gene: 10. The CDR3 is made up of 14 amino acids. In germline, CDR1 is DFQATT, CDR2 SNEGSKA (reference sequence).

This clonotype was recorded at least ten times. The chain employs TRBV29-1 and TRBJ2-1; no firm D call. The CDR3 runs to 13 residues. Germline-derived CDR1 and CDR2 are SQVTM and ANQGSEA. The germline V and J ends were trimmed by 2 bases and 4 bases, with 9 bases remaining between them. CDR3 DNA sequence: TGCAGCGTTGAACTAGAAAAGTACAATGAGCAGTTCTTC. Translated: CSVELEKYNEQFF.

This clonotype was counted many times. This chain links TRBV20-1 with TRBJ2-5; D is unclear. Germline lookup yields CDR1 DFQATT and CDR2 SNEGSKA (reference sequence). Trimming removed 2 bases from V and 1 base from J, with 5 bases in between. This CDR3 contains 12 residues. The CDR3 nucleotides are TGCAGTGCTAGACCGGCCCAAGAGACCCAGTACTTC. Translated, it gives CSARPAQETQYF.

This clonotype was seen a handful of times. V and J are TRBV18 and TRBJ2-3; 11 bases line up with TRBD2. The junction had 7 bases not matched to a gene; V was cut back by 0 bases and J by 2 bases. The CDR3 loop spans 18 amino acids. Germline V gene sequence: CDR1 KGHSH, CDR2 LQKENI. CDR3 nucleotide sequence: TGTGCCAGCTCACCACCGTTTCTAGCGGGGGGCGACACAGATACGCAGTATTTT. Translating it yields CASSPPFLAGGDTDTQYF. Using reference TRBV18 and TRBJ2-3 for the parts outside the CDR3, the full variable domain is NAGVMQNPRHLVRRRGQEARLRCSPMKGHSHVYWYRQLPEEGLKFMVYLQKENIIDESGMPKERFSAEFPKEGPSILRIQQVVRGDSAAYFCASSPPFLAGGDTDTQYFGPGTRLTVL.

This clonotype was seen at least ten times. CDR3 protein: CSARDTGNSYEQYF. Written as DNA, the CDR3 is TGCAGTGCTAGAGATACAGGGAACTCCTACGAGCAGTACTTC. This chain connects TRBV20-1 to TRBJ2-7; D is possibly TRBD1 (6 bases). The germline gives CDR1 DFQATT, CDR2 SNEGSKA (reference sequence). CDR3 length: 14 amino acids. The V end lost 0 bases, the J end lost 0 bases, and 9 bases lay between the germline ends.